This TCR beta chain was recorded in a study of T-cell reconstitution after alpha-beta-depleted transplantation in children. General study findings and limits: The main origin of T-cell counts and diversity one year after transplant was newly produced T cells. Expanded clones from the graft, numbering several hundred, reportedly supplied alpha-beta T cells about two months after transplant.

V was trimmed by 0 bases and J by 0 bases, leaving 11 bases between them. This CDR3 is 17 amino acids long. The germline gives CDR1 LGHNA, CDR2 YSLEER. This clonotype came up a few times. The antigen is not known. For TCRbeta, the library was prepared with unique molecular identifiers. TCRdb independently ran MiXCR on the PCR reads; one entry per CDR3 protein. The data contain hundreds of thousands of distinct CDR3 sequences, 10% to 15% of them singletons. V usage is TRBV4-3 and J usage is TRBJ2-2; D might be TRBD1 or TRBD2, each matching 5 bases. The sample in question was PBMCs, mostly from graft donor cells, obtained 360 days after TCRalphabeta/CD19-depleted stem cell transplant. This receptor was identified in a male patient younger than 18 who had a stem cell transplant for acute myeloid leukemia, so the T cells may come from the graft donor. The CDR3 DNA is TGCGCCAGCAGCCAAGACTGGGACGGATCGAACACCGGGGAGCTGTTTTTT. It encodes CASSQDWDGSNTGELFF.